This entry concerns a single T cell receptor beta chain. The record originates from a study of siplizumab effects on memory and regulatory T cells. Germline-derived CDR1 and CDR2 are MNHNS and SASEGT. The CDR3 covers 15 residues. The ends were cut back, 10 bases at V and 5 bases at J, with 23 bases in the middle. Only in-frame clones appear in the TCRdb table, and some are missing; sequencing was by immunoSEQ multiplex PCR. The sample shows about 40,000 clones, roughly 90% of them seen only once. V and J are TRBV6-1 and TRBJ1-2; possibly TRBD1 for D (5 bases). This clonotype was sampled from a human donor in good health. Material for sequencing was naive CD4+ T cells sorted from blood. CDR3 loop: CAISPGVSSSYGYTF. Written as DNA, the CDR3 is TGTGCCATCTCCCCGGGGGTCTCATCCTCATATGGCTACACCTTC.